This entry lists 10 T cell receptor beta chains sequenced from one sample in a study of blood T cell repertoires in COVID-19. Method: immunoSEQ multiplex PCR; TCRdb's copy keeps in-frame clones and lacks some. The sample carries tens of thousands of clones, around 81% recorded once. The sample was peripheral blood. These receptors all come from a human donor in a cohort sampled during active COVID-19.

This rearrangement joins TRBV6-5 to TRBJ1-1; D gene ambiguous. Trimming left V 6 bases short and J 8 bases short, with 16 bases between. The CDR3 length is 13 residues. Germline V gene data show CDR1 as MNHEY and CDR2 as SVGAGI. In nucleotides, the CDR3 is TGTGCCAGCAGGACCCTCAACACTAGAGAAGCTTTCTTT. Its protein is CASRTLNTREAFF.

The J gene is TRBJ2-3, the V gene TRBV6-9; D is perhaps TRBD1 (5 bases). CDR1 is MNHGY and CDR2 is SVAAGI in the germline V gene. The CDR3 totals 17 residues. V lost 3 bases and J 0 bases, leaving 16 bases between the germline ends. The CDR3 coding sequence is TGTGCCAGCAGTTACTGGGGTGGGGCGGTGAGCACAGATACGCAGTATTTT. It yields the protein CASSYWGGAVSTDTQYF.

This chain uses TRBV11-3 with TRBJ2-7; 8 bases map to TRBD1. J gave up 5 bases and V 4 bases, and 7 bases lay outside the gene matches. CDR1 and CDR2 from the germline V gene are SGHNT and YENEEA. The CDR3 spans 14 residues. The CDR3 bases are TGTGCCAGCAGCTCACGGACAGGGTCGAACGAGCAGTACTTC. Protein: CASSSRTGSNEQYF.

This clone has just a few counts. The V gene is TRBV9, the J gene TRBJ1-2; D gene ambiguous. The germline V gene encodes CDR1 SGDLS and CDR2 YYNGEE. Trimming took 4 bases from V and 2 from J, leaving 12 bases between them. The CDR3 totals 14 residues. The CDR3 reads CASSPRGANYGYTF. CDR3 DNA sequence: TGTGCCAGCAGCCCCCGGGGAGCAAACTATGGCTACACCTTC.

This chain connects TRBV7-8 to TRBJ1-2; 9 positions agree with TRBD1. The CDR3 extends over 17 amino acids. Germline V gene data show CDR1 as SGHVS and CDR2 as FQNEAQ. The V gene end was trimmed by 1 base and the J gene end by 4 bases; junction bases not matched to a gene: 10. The CDR3 coding sequence is TGTGCCAGCAGCTTAGGTGGGACAGGGTTCATTGGCTATGGCTACACCTTC. Translation gives CASSLGGTGFIGYGYTF.

The chain is built from TRBV7-8 and TRBJ2-7; the D is unclear. The CDR3 runs to 12 residues. Trimming pared 5 bases from V and 4 bases from J, leaving 9 bases between. Germline V gene lookup returns CDR1 SGHVS and CDR2 FQNEAQ. CDR3 sequence: CASSSNRYEQYF. In nucleotides, the CDR3 is TGTGCCAGCAGCAGCAACAGATACGAGCAGTACTTC.

The CDR3 DNA reads as TGTGCCAGCAGCTTGGCCGGGGGATACAATCAGCCCCAGCATTTT. It is translated as CASSLAGGYNQPQHF. The chain couples TRBV5-6 to TRBJ1-5, with D possibly TRBD1 on 5 matching bases. CDR1 is SGHDT and CDR2 is YYEEEE in the germline V gene. V dropped 0 bases and J dropped 3 bases, with 10 bases sitting between them. CDR3 size: 15 residues.

Concerning this clone: In the same sample, other DNA sequences code for this CDR3. This chain uses TRBV5-1 with TRBJ2-1, with 8 bases that match TRBD1. The V and J ends lost 0 bases and 6 bases, in that order; junction bases with no gene match: 5. Germline values: CDR1 SGHRS, CDR2 YFSETQ. The CDR3 length is 15 residues. The CDR3 region has the DNA TGCGCCAGCAGCTTGGGGCAGGGGGCAGTCAATGAGCAGTTCTTC. Its translation is CASSLGQGAVNEQFF.

The chain uses TRBV6-2 or TRBV6-3 and TRBJ2-2; 9 positions agree with TRBD2. Germline CDR1 and CDR2: MNHEY and SVGEGT. V lost 2 bases, J lost 2 bases, and 6 bases stayed unmatched. The CDR3 runs to 17 residues. The CDR3 loop is CASSYPAGGPNTGELFF. The CDR3 region has the DNA TGTGCCAGCAGTTACCCGGCGGGGGGGCCCAACACCGGGGAGCTGTTTTTT.

The table lists this clone with a few counts. The chain couples TRBV27 to TRBJ2-2; maybe TRBD2 (5 bases). The V end lost 8 bases, the J end lost 6 bases, and 13 bases lay between the germline ends. CDR3 length: 13 amino acids. CDR1 is MNHEY, CDR2 SMNVEV, per germline (reference sequence). CDR3 sequence reads: CASRSGRSGELFF. As DNA, the CDR3 is TGTGCCAGCCGGAGCGGCCGCTCCGGGGAGCTGTTTTTT.